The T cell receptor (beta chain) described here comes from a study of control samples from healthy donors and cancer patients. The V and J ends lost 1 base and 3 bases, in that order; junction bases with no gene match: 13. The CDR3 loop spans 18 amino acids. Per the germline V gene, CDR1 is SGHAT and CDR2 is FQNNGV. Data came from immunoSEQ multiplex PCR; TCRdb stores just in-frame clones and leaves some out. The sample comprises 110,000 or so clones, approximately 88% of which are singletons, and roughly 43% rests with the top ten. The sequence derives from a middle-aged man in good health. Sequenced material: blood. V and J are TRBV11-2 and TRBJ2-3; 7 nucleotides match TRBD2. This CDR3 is CASSLGLRRGKETDTQYF. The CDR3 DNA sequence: TGTGCCAGCAGCTTAGGGTTAAGGCGGGGGAAGGAGACAGATACGCAGTATTTT.